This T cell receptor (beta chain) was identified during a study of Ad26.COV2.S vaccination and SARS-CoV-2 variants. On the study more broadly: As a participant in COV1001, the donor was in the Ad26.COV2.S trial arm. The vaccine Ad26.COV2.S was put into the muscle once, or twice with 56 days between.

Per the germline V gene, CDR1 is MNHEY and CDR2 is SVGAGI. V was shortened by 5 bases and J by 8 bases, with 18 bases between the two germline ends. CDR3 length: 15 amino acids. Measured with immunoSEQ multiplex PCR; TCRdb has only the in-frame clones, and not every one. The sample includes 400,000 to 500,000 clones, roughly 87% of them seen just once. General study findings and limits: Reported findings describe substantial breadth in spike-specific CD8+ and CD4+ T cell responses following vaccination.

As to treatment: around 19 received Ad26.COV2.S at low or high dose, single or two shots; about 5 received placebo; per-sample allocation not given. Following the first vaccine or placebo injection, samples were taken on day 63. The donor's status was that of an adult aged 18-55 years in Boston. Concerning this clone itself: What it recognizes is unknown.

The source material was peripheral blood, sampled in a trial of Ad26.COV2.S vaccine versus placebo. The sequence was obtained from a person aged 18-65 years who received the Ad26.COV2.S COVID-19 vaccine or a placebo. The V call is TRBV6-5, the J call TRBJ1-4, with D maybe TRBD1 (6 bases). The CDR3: CASSPLGGLDEKLFF. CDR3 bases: TGTGCCAGCAGTCCCCTCGGGGGCTTGGACGAAAAACTGTTTTTT.